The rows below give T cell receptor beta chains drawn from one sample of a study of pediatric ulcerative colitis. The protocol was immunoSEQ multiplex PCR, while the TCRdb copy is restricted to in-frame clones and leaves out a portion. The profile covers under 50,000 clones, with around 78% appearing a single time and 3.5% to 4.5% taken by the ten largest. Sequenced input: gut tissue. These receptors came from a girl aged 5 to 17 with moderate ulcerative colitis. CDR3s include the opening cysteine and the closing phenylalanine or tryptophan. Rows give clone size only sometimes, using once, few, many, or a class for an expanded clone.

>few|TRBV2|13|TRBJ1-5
CASRFQENQPQHF
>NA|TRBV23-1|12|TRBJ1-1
CASSHLNTEAFF
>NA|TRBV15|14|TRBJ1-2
CATSRVLGLGGYTF
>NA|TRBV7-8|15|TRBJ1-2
CASSPRTGPNYGYTF
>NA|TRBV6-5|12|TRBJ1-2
CASRQGLYGYTF
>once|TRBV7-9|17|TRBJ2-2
CASREGLAESNTGELFF
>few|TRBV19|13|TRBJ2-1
CASSILGYNEQFF
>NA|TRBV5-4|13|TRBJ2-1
CASSLDSYNEQFF
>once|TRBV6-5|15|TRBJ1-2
CASSRRTGHGYGYTF
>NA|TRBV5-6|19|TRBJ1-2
CASTLRRTGEGLLGYGYTF
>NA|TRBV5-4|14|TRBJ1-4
CASSLKGSFEKLFF
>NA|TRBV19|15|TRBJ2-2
CASSIRTDFTGELFF
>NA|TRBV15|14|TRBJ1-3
CATSPSGVGNTIYF
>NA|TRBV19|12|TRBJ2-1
CASSMSYNEQFF
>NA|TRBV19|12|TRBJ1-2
CASRTGQSGYTF
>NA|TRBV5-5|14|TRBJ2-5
CASSLGTGQETQYF
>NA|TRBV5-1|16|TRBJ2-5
CASSRSSGGALETQYF
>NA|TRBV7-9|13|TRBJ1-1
CASSPQGVAEAFF
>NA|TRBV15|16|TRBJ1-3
CATSRGDRGSKNTIYF
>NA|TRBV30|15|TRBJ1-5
CAWSGDRASNQPQHF
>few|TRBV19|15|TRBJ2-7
CASSMRKAANYEQYF
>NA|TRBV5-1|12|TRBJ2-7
CATSAGGHEQYF
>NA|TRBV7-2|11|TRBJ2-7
CASIESYEQYF
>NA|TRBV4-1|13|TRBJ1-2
CASSQDRGYGYTF
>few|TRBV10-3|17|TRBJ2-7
CAISESIPQGLSYEQYF
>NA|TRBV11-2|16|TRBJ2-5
CASSRHGVAPQETQYF
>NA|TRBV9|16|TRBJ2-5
CASSVGPSGTEETQYF
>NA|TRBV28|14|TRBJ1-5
CASRGPGSNQPQHF
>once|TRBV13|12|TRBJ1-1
CASSATDGEAFF
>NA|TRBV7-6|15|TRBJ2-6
CASSPRVSGANVLTF
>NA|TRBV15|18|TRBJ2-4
CATSREGLAGLAKNIQYF